The 17 T cell receptor beta chains below were found in one sample sequenced in a study of beta chain features in type 1 diabetes (dated by TCRdb to the late 2010s). No antigens are known for them. The library was built by means of the immunoSEQ multiplex PCR assay. The High Capacity cDNA Reverse Transcription Kit was used to reverse transcribe all of the isolated RNA, meaning that expressed TCRB transcripts were what got sequenced. TCRdb provides this immuneACCESS table in a form limited to in-frame rearrangements. Some clones are lacking; in checked studies, under half of them reflect an unresolved V gene, and why the rest are absent is not known. Counted in this sample were roughly 150,000 clones; 7% to 9% of them appeared once. Roughly 0.5% of the sample rests with the top ten. Findings and caveats that apply to the study as a whole: A moderate but significant shortening of TCRB CDR3 length was observed in type 1 diabetes patients in all four CD4+ subsets.

Sequenced sample: central memory CD4+ T cells from blood. The receptor set was obtained from a man between 18 and 29 years old with type 1 diabetes.

The rearrangement joins TRBV11-2 to TRBJ2-7, with TRBD1 identical over 8 bases. CDR1 is SGHAT and CDR2 is FQNNGV in the germline V gene. The ends lost 2 bases at V and 6 bases at J; junction bases unmatched: 12. The CDR3 is made up of 16 amino acids. The CDR3 is CASSLSIGTGGFEQYF. Written as DNA, the CDR3 is TGTGCCAGCAGCTTATCGATTGGTACAGGGGGTTTCGAGCAGTACTTC.

CDR3 coding DNA: TGTGCCAGCTCACCACCTCGAGGGGAGACCCAGTACTTC. It encodes CASSPPRGETQYF. The chain combines TRBV18 with TRBJ2-5; D possibly corresponds to TRBD2 (5 bases). The CDR3 has 13 residues. Germline V lookup: CDR1 KGHSH, CDR2 LQKENI. Trimming took 0 bases from V and 5 from J, leaving 7 bases between them.

This chain joins TRBV27 and TRBJ2-5, with unresolved D. CDR1 MNHEY and CDR2 SMNVEV come from the germline V gene (reference sequence). The CDR3 extends over 14 amino acids. V shed 5 bases and J shed 2 bases, with 12 bases lying between them. This CDR3 reads CASSPHGSQETQYF. CDR3 DNA: TGTGCCAGCAGTCCCCATGGCAGTCAAGAGACCCAGTACTTC.

The chain carries TRBV4-1 and TRBJ2-3; D possibly corresponds to TRBD1 (6 bases). From germline, CDR1 is MGHRA and CDR2 YSYEKL. This CDR3 region has 16 residues. V lost 4 bases to trimming and J lost 5 bases, with 19 bases between them. CDR3 in DNA: TGCGCCAGCAGCCTTACTGGGCAGGGGCGAGGAGATACGCAGTATTTT. It codes for CASSLTGQGRGDTQYF.

V gene TRBV6-1 combines with J gene TRBJ2-3; TRBD2 agrees at 8 bases. The CDR3 runs 15 residues. V trimming: 10 bases; J trimming: 6 bases; junction bases outside the gene matches: 15. Germline values: CDR1 MNHNS, CDR2 SASEGT. The CDR3 coding sequence is TGTGCCACACATACTCGACTAGCGAGGACGGATACGCAGTATTTT. It specifies CATHTRLARTDTQYF.

A few counts support this clone. The J gene is TRBJ1-1, the V gene TRBV27, with D tentatively TRBD1 (5 bases). This CDR3 contains 13 residues. CDR1 MNHEY and CDR2 SMNVEV come from the germline V gene (reference sequence). The CDR3 protein is CAIQAAGGAEAFF. The CDR3 nucleotides read TGTGCTATCCAAGCGGCGGGGGGGGCTGAAGCTTTCTTT.

This rearrangement joins TRBV2 to TRBJ2-3; 7 nucleotides match TRBD2. V lost 4 bases, J lost 0 bases, and 1 base stayed unmatched. In germline, CDR1 is SNHLY, CDR2 FYNNEI. The CDR3 runs 14 residues. The CDR3 bases are TGTGCCAGCAGTGGGGAGGGGAGCACAGATACGCAGTATTTT. Translating gives CASSGEGSTDTQYF.

The rearrangement links TRBV28 to TRBJ1-2; 7 bases fit TRBD1. Germline CDR1 is MDHEN and CDR2 is SYDVKM. The CDR3 sequence is 15 residues long. V shed 5 bases, J shed 0 bases, and the junction held 6 bases outside the gene matches. DNA for the CDR3: TGTGCCAGCAGTCGTTCCGGGACAGCTAACTATGGCTACACCTTC. Amino acids: CASSRSGTANYGYTF.

A note on this clone: One junction end disagrees with the germline gene, perhaps due to a read error. The chain joins TRBV2 to TRBJ1-5; 8 bases are shared with TRBD1. The germline V gene encodes CDR1 SNHLY and CDR2 FYNNEI. The CDR3 has 13 residues. Here the CDR3 DNA reads TGTGCCAGCAGTGGACAGGGGAATCGGCCCCAGCATTTT. Translated: CASSGQGNRPQHF.

As for this clone: This specimen includes other DNA sequences encoding the same CDR3. The chain is built from TRBV27 and TRBJ2-2; D is perhaps TRBD1 (6 bases). Trimming took off 4 bases at V and 6 bases at J, with 12 bases between the two ends. This CDR3 is built from 14 residues. Germline values: CDR1 MNHEY, CDR2 SMNVEV (reference sequence). As DNA, the CDR3 is TGTGCCAGCAGTTCCCTACAGGGTCCCGGGGAGCTGTTTTTT. The encoded protein is CASSSLQGPGELFF.

This clone was counted many times. The chain combines TRBV28 with TRBJ2-1, with D possibly being TRBD2 (7 bases). The V gene's germline CDR1 is MDHEN and CDR2 SYDVKM. V shed 5 bases and J shed 7 bases, with 18 bases lying between them. The CDR3 runs 15 residues. CDR3 bases: TGTGCCAGCAGTCCCGTTAGGGGGGGATTAAATGAGCAGTTCTTC. Its protein product is CASSPVRGGLNEQFF.

This rearrangement joins TRBV28 to TRBJ2-5, with 9 bases lining up with TRBD2. CDR3 length equals 14 residues. Per germline, CDR1 MDHEN and CDR2 SYDVKM. With V trimmed by 3 bases and J by 4 bases, 3 bases remained unmatched. Here the CDR3 reads CASSFAGGRETQYF. The CDR3 DNA is TGTGCCAGCAGTTTTGCGGGAGGGAGAGAGACCCAGTACTTC.

The chain recombines TRBV7-2 with TRBJ2-3; 8 bases are a match to TRBD1. The CDR3 is made up of 13 amino acids. The V gene end was trimmed by 3 bases and the J gene end by 7 bases; junction bases not matched to a gene: 3. Per germline, CDR1 SGHTA and CDR2 FQGNSA. The CDR3: CASSFDRGNTQYF. Here the CDR3 DNA reads TGTGCCAGCAGCTTTGACAGGGGAAATACGCAGTATTTT.

The rearrangement uses TRBV19 and TRBJ2-5, with 12 nucleotides matching TRBD2. V shed 4 bases, J shed 0 bases, and the junction held 6 bases outside the gene matches. The CDR3 runs to 17 residues. CDR1 and CDR2 (germline): LNHDA, SQIVND (reference sequence). Written as DNA, the CDR3 is TGTGCCAGTAGTAAAAGACTAGCGGGGGCCTACCAAGAGACCCAGTACTTC. Protein product: CASSKRLAGAYQETQYF. Supplemented by reference TRBV19 and TRBJ2-5, the full variable domain reads DGGITQSPKYLFRKEGQNVTLSCEQNLNHDAMYWYRQDPGQGLRLIYYSQIVNDFQKGDIAEGYSVSREKKESFPLTVTSAQKNPTAFYLCASSKRLAGAYQETQYFGPGTRLLVL.

V and J are TRBV28 and TRBJ2-7; 9 positions match TRBD1. V was pared by 4 bases and J by 2 bases, with 6 bases of the junction left unmatched. The CDR3 contains 15 residues. Germline assignment: CDR1 MDHEN and CDR2 SYDVKM. The DNA for the CDR3 is TGTGCCAGCAGTTCGGGACAGGGAACCGCCTACGAGCAGTACTTC. It encodes CASSSGQGTAYEQYF.

The sample holds a few counts of this clone. The chain has TRBV27 and TRBJ2-3; D is possibly TRBD1 (5 bases). The CDR3 extends over 16 amino acids. Trimming removed 2 bases at V and 1 base at J, with 13 bases between. Germline V gene sequence: CDR1 MNHEY, CDR2 SMNVEV (reference sequence). The CDR3 loop reads CASSLMRGAGTDTQYF. As DNA, the CDR3 is TGTGCCAGCAGTTTAATGCGTGGGGCTGGCACAGATACGCAGTATTTT.

The gene calls are TRBV5-1 and TRBJ2-2; 9 bases line up with TRBD2. The CDR3 loop spans 18 amino acids. J lost 4 bases, V lost 4 bases, and 14 bases had no gene match. CDR1 and CDR2 from the germline V gene are SGHRS and YFSETQ. CDR3 sequence reads: CASSRRASGAGSTGELFF. Here the CDR3 DNA reads TGCGCCAGCAGCCGCCGGGCTAGCGGGGCGGGGAGCACCGGGGAGCTGTTTTTT.